A single sample is the source of the 22 T cell receptor beta chains below, sequenced in a study of CD8+CD57+ T cells in acquired aplastic anemia. TCR beta VDJ combinations and CDR3 sequences were profiled from genomic DNA. TCRdb re-called the reads with MiXCR, one entry per CDR3 protein. The data contain 400,000 to 450,000 distinct CDR3 sequences, about two thirds of them seen just once; the ten biggest clones take up under 5%. Sequenced sample: sorted CD4+, CD8+, or CD8+CD57+ T cells (not recorded which) from PBMCs. These receptors were obtained from a human donor in good health, serving as a control.

Remarks on this clonotype: An end of the junction differs from the germline gene, which may be a read error. The V call is TRBV12-3 or TRBV12-4, the J call TRBJ2-3; TRBD1 aligns across 9 bases. CDR3 length: 16 amino acids. Written as DNA, the CDR3 is TGTGCCAGCAGTACAGGTACAGGGGGCCTCACAGATACGCAGTGTTTT. Translating gives CASSTGTGGLTDTQCF.

As concerns this clonotype: Given the absence of the conserved phenylalanine or tryptophan at the CDR3 end, a read error is likely. The DNA is omitted, as the CDR3 cannot be located on it reliably, and the CDR3 follows TCRdb's listing. The rearrangement links TRBV7-2 to TRBJ1-6; the table's D call, TRBD1, has no DNA check behind it. Germline values: CDR1 SGHTA, CDR2 FQGNSA. Counting both end residues, the CDR3 totals 13 amino acids. CDR3 residues: CASSSATGNYVYT.

This clonotype occurred a few times. This chain's CDR3 is CASSVGFEPFF. CDR3 sequence (DNA): TGTGCCAGTAGTGTTGGATTTGAACCATTCTTT. The rearrangement links TRBV19 to TRBJ1-1; D uncertain. The V and J ends lost 5 bases and 14 bases respectively, with 15 bases between them. The CDR3 loop spans 11 amino acids. Germline values: CDR1 LNHDA, CDR2 SQIVND (reference sequence).

This rearrangement joins TRBV20-1 to TRBJ2-7; maybe TRBD1 (6 bases). Germline assignment: CDR1 DFQATT and CDR2 SNEGSKA (reference sequence). V lost 2 bases to trimming and J lost 6 bases, with 14 bases between them. The CDR3 sequence is 13 residues long. The CDR3 DNA sequence: TGCAGTGCTAGATATCCGACAGGCAGCGAGCAGTACTTC. As protein: CSARYPTGSEQYF.

The gene calls are TRBV12-3 or TRBV12-4 and TRBJ2-7; D gene unclear. The CDR3 runs 13 residues. V lost 5 bases, J lost 0 bases, and 8 bases lay in between. The chain's CDR3 is CASSGVTSYEQYF. The DNA for the CDR3 is TGTGCCAGCAGTGGTGTCACCTCCTACGAGCAGTACTTC.

The chain couples TRBV6-6 to TRBJ2-7; tentatively, D is TRBD1 (6 bases). Germline values: CDR1 MNHNY, CDR2 SVGAGI (reference sequence). Trimming took off 0 bases at V and 1 base at J, with 10 bases between the two ends. This CDR3 region has 15 residues. The CDR3 DNA is TGTGCCAGCAGTTACTCCACAGGGCTATCCTACGAGCAGTACTTC. This gives the protein CASSYSTGLSYEQYF.

The V gene is TRBV20-1, the J gene TRBJ2-1; 10 bases fit TRBD2. Germline lookup yields CDR1 DFQATT and CDR2 SNEGSKA (reference sequence). The J segment lost 1 base and the V segment lost 1 base, leaving 16 bases of the junction unmatched. The CDR3 consists of 20 residues. CDR3 in amino acids: CSARAHPGLAGESSYNEQFF. The CDR3 coding sequence is TGCAGTGCTAGAGCCCACCCAGGGCTAGCGGGAGAGTCGTCCTACAATGAGCAGTTCTTC.

In this sample, this clonotype turned up many times. The gene calls are TRBV14 and TRBJ1-2, with a possible D match to TRBD1 (6 bases). This CDR3 spans 17 amino acids. The V gene lost 0 bases and the J gene lost 2 bases, with 16 bases spanning the gap. From germline, CDR1 is SGHDN and CDR2 FVKESK. The CDR3 reads CASSQDLGWGRNYGYTF. The CDR3 DNA is TGTGCCAGCAGCCAAGATCTTGGGTGGGGGCGCAACTATGGCTACACCTTC. The full variable domain, completed using reference TRBV14 and TRBJ1-2, is EAGVTQFPSHSVIEKGQTVTLRCDPISGHDNLYWYRRVMGKEIKFLLHFVKESKQDESGMPNNRFLAERTGGTYSTLKVQPAELEDSGVYFCASSQDLGWGRNYGYTFGSGTRLTVV.

This clonotype was detected many times. The chain couples TRBV6-5 to TRBJ2-2; D ambiguous. With 0 bases removed from V and 2 bases from J, the gap between germline ends came to 13 bases. Germline assignment: CDR1 MNHEY and CDR2 SVGAGI. CDR3 length equals 17 residues. Here the CDR3 DNA reads TGTGCCAGCAGTTACTCTAGCTCCTCCACTAACACCGGGGAGCTGTTTTTT. Its translation: CASSYSSSSTNTGELFF.

For this clonotype: This may arise from a read error, as a much more abundant clone is one base away. The V call is TRBV6-5, the J call TRBJ2-2, with TRBD2 as a possible D gene (7 bases). Germline V gene sequence: CDR1 MNHEY, CDR2 SVGAGI. The CDR3 is 16 amino acids. The CDR3 bases are TGTGCCTGCAGTTACACTAGCGTTGGGGGGCCCGGGGAGCTGTTTTTT. Translation: CACSYTSVGGPGELFF.

J is TRBJ2-5 and V is TRBV19; D is unclear. The V gene's germline CDR1 is LNHDA and CDR2 SQIVND (reference sequence). Trimming took 1 base from V and 5 from J, leaving 14 bases between them. The CDR3 is made up of 15 amino acids. The CDR3 DNA reads TGTGCCAGTAGTATAGCCAGGTCTCCAAGTGAGACCCAGTACTTC. Translation: CASSIARSPSETQYF.

The V and J genes are TRBV20-1 and TRBJ2-7; D possibly corresponds to TRBD1 (5 bases). This CDR3 has 12 residues. V lost 2 bases, J lost 3 bases, and 8 bases lay in between. Germline CDR1 is DFQATT and CDR2 is SNEGSKA (reference sequence). In nucleotides, the CDR3 is TGCAGTGCTAGACAGGGAATCTACGAGCAGTACTTC. This codes for CSARQGIYEQYF.

The V and J genes are TRBV20-1 and TRBJ1-1; D call uncertain. V lost 0 bases and J lost 5, with 4 bases in between. The germline V gene has CDR1 DFQATT and CDR2 SNEGSKA (reference sequence). The CDR3 totals 11 residues. CDR3 loop: CSARDWTEAFF. The CDR3 nucleotides are TGCAGTGCTAGAGATTGGACTGAAGCTTTCTTT.

This chain links TRBV15 with TRBJ2-3, with TRBD2 matching 16 bases. Germline trimming cut 5 bases from V and 4 bases from J; bases unmatched to any gene: 12. The CDR3 length is 19 residues. The germline CDR1 and CDR2 sequences are LNHNV and YYDKDF (reference sequence). CDR3 amino acids: CATSGILGLAGGQADTQYF. Written as DNA, the CDR3 is TGTGCCACCAGCGGGATACTGGGACTAGCGGGGGGGCAAGCAGATACGCAGTATTTT.

The rearrangement joins TRBV15 to TRBJ1-5; D gene ambiguous. From germline, CDR1 is LNHNV and CDR2 YYDKDF (reference sequence). With 3 bases removed from V and 7 bases from J, the gap between germline ends came to 10 bases. There are 13 residues in the CDR3. The CDR3, as DNA: TGTGCCACCAGCAGTTTACAGATGCAGCCCCAGCATTTT. Protein product: CATSSLQMQPQHF.

The chain uses TRBV7-8 and TRBJ2-7, with D possibly being TRBD1 or TRBD2 (5 bases each). V lost 2 bases and J lost 2, with 10 bases in between. This CDR3 comprises 14 residues. Germline V gives CDR1 SGHVS, CDR2 FQNEAQ. This chain's CDR3 is CASSLRDRPYEQYF. The CDR3 nucleotides read TGTGCCAGCAGCTTAAGGGACCGACCCTACGAGCAGTACTTC.

There are a few counts of this clonotype. This rearrangement joins TRBV7-2 to TRBJ2-7; 8 positions agree with TRBD1. The length of the CDR3 is 15 residues. After removal of 5 bases from V and 2 bases from J, the junction contained 8 bases not matched to a gene. The germline V gene has CDR1 SGHTA and CDR2 FQGNSA. Here the CDR3 DNA reads TGTGCCAGCAGCACGGGACAGGCGACCGCCTACGAGCAGTACTTC. Its translation: CASSTGQATAYEQYF. Using reference TRBV7-2 and TRBJ2-7 for the parts outside the CDR3, the full variable domain is GAGVSQSPSNKVTEKGKDVELRCDPISGHTALYWYRQSLGQGLEFLIYFQGNSAPDKSGLPSDRFSAERTGGSVSTLTIQRTQQEDSAVYLCASSTGQATAYEQYFGPGTRLTVT.

The chain carries TRBV20-1 and TRBJ2-2; TRBD1 is a possible D gene (6 bases). The CDR3 sequence is 10 residues long. V lost 5 bases and J 8 bases, leaving 6 bases between the germline ends. Germline V gene data show CDR1 as DFQATT and CDR2 as SNEGSKA (reference sequence). The CDR3 loop is CSAGTGELFF. CDR3 nucleotides: TGCAGTGCTGGGACAGGGGAGCTGTTTTTT.

As regards this clonotype: The limits of the CDR3 on the DNA are not certain, so only TCRdb's listed CDR3 is given. This chain uses TRBV7-2 with TRBJ1-2; TRBD1 was called by the table and not checked on the DNA. CDR1 SGHTA and CDR2 FQGNSA come from the germline V gene. The CDR3 is 14 amino acids in total, end residues counted. CDR3 sequence reads: CASGFGQGAYGYIF.

The rearrangement links TRBV7-9 to TRBJ2-7, with D perhaps matching TRBD2 (5 bases). In germline, CDR1 is SEHNR, CDR2 FQNEAQ (reference sequence). V shed 5 bases and J shed 13 bases, with 27 bases lying between them. The CDR3 totals 15 residues. The CDR3 DNA reads as TGTGCCAGCAGCCAGAGGGCCGCGATCGCCTACGAGTCATACTTC. Its protein is CASSQRAAIAYESYF.

The J gene is TRBJ2-5, the V gene TRBV7-2; TRBD2 is a possible D gene (6 bases). Per germline, CDR1 SGHTA and CDR2 FQGNSA. Trimming removed 2 bases at V and 8 bases at J, with 15 bases between. The CDR3 sequence is 14 residues long. The CDR3 DNA reads as TGTGCCAGCAGCTTAAGTAAGGGCGGGGACACCCAGTACTTC. This encodes CASSLSKGGDTQYF.

The chain joins TRBV20-1 to TRBJ2-7; D remains unclear. V lost 6 bases and J lost 5, with 20 bases in between. This CDR3 comprises 14 residues. Germline V gene lookup returns CDR1 DFQATT and CDR2 SNEGSKA (reference sequence). CDR3 in amino acids: CSALTPTWNNEQYF. For the CDR3, the DNA is TGCAGTGCCCTGACACCCACTTGGAACAACGAGCAGTACTTC.